This TCR beta chain was recovered during a study of monozygotic twins with inflammatory bowel disease. Study-wide results and limits: People with IBD had fewer clonotypes in common with others than healthy twins did, especially with disease activity.

Following a re-call of the 5' RACE reads, TCRdb has one entry per CDR3 protein and lacks DNA. The sample table sets out 400,000 or so distinct CDR3 sequences. About this clonotype itself: The target antigen is unknown.

The authors drew roughly 2.5 ml of blood from each donor. The V gene's germline CDR1 is SEHNR and CDR2 FQNEAQ (reference sequence). The CDR3 consists of 14 residues. The chain is built from TRBV7-9 and TRBJ2-7; the D gene TCRdb calls, TRBD1, cannot be checked with no DNA. The specimen was blood. The TCR comes from a human donor with ulcerative colitis or Crohn's disease, or a healthy co-twin of an affected twin (not recorded which). The CDR3 reads CASSLGQVTYEQYF. The full variable domain, completed using reference TRBV7-9 and TRBJ2-7, is DTGVSQNPRHKITKRGQNVTFRCDPISEHNRLYWYRQTLGQGPEFLTYFQNEAQLEKSRLLSDRFSAERPKGSFSTLEIQRTEQGDSAMYLCASSLGQVTYEQYFGPGTRLTVT.